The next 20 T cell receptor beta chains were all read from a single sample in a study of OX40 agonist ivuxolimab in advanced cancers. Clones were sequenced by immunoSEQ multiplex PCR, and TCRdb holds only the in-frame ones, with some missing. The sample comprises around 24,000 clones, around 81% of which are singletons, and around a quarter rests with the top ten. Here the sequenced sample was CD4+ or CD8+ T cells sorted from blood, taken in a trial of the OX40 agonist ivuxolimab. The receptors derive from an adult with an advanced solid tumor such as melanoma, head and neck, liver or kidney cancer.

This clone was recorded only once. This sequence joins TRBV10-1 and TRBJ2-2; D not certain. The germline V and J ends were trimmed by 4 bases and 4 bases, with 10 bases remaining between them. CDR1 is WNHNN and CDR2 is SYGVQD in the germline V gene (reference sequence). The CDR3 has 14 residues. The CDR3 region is CASSAPLSTGELFF. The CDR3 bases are TGCGCCAGCAGTGCGCCACTTAGCACCGGGGAGCTGTTTTTT.

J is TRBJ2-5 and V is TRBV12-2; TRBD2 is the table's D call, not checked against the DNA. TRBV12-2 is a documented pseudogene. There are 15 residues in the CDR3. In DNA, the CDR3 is TGTGCAAGTCGCCCGGGGACTAGCGGGGAAGAGACCCAGTACTTC. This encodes CASRPGTSGEETQYF.

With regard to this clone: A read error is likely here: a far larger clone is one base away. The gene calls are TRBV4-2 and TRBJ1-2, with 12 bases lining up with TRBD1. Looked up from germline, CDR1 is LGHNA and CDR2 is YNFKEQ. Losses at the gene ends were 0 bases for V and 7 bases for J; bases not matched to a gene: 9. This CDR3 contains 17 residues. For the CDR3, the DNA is TGTGCCAGCAGCCAAGATGTCGGGACAGGGGGCGCGGCTGGCTACACCTTC. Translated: CASSQDVGTGGAAGYTF.

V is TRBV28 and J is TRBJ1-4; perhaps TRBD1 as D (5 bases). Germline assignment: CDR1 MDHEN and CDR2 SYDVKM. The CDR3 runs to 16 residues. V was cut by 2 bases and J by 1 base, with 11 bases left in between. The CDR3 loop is CASSLVREQTNEKLFF. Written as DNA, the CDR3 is TGTGCCAGCAGTTTAGTCAGGGAACAAACTAATGAAAAACTGTTTTTT.

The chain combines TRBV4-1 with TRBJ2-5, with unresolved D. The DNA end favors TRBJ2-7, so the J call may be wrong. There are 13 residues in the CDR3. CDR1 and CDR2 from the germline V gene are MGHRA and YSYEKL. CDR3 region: CASSQAQGNEQYF. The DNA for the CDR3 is TGCGCCAGCAGCCAAGCTCAAGGGAACGAGCAGTACTTC.

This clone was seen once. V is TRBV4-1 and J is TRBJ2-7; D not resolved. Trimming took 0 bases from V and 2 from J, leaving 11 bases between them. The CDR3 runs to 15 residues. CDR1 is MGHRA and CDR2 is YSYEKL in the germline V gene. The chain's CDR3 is CASSQDWPGPYEQYF. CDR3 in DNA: TGCGCCAGCAGCCAAGATTGGCCCGGTCCCTACGAGCAGTACTTC.

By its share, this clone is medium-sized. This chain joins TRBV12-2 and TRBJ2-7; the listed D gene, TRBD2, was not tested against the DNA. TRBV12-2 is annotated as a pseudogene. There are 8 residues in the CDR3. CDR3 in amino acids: CASRLDLF. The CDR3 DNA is TGTGCAAGTCGCTTAGATCTGTTC.

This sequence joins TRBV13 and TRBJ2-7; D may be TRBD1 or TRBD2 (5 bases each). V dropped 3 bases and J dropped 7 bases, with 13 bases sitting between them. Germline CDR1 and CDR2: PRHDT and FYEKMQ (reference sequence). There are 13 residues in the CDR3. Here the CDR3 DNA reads TGTGCCAGCAGCTTCCGACCGGGGCGGGAGCAGTACTTC. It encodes CASSFRPGREQYF.

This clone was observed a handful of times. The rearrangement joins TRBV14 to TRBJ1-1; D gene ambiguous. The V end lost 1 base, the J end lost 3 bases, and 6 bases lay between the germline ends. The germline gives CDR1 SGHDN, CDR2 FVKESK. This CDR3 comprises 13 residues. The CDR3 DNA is TGTGCCAGCAGCCAAGTCAGCTACACTGAAGCTTTCTTT. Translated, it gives CASSQVSYTEAFF. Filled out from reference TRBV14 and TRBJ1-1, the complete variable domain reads EAGVTQFPSHSVIEKGQTVTLRCDPISGHDNLYWYRRVMGKEIKFLLHFVKESKQDESGMPNNRFLAERTGGTYSTLKVQPAELEDSGVYFCASSQVSYTEAFFGQGTRLTVV.

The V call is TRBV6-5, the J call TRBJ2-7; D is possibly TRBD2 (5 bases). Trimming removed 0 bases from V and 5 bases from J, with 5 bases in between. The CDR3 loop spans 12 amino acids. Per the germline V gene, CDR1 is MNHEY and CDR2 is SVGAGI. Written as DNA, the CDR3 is TGTGCCAGCAGTTACTCCGGGGACGAGCAGTACTTC. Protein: CASSYSGDEQYF.

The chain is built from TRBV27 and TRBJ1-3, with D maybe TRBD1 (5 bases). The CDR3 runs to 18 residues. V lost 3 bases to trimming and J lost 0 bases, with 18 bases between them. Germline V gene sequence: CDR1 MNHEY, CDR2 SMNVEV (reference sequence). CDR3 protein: CASSLSDTGRSSGNTIYF. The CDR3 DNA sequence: TGTGCCAGCAGTTTGTCTGATACAGGACGAAGCTCTGGAAACACCATATATTTT.

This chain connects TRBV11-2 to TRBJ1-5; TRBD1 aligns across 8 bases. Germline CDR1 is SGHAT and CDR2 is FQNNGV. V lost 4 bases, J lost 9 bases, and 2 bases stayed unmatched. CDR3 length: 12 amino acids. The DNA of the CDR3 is TGTGCCAGCAGCTCAGGACAGGGGCCCCAGCATTTT. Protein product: CASSSGQGPQHF. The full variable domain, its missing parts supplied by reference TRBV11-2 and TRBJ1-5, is EAGVAQSPRYKIIEKRQSVAFWCNPISGHATLYWYQQILGQGPKLLIQFQNNGVVDDSQLPKDRFSAERLKGVDSTLKIQPAKLEDSAVYLCASSSGQGPQHFGDGTRLSIL.

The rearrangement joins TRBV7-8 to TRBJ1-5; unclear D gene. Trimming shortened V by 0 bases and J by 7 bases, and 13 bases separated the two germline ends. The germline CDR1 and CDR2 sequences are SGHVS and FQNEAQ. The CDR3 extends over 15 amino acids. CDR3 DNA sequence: TGTGCCAGCAGCTTAGCGGGTGGATCGGGACAGCCCCAGCATTTT. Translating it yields CASSLAGGSGQPQHF.

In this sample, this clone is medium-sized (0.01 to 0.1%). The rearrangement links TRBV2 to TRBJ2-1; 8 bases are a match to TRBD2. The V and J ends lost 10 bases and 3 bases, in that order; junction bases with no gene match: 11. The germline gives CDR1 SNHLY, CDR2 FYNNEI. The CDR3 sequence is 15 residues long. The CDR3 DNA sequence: TGTGCCATACCGTCCAGCGGGAGAAGCTACAATGAGCAGTTCTTC. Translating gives CAIPSSGRSYNEQFF. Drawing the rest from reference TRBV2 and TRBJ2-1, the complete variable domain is EPEVTQTPSHQVTQMGQEVILRCVPISNHLYFYWYRQILGQKVEFLVSFYNNEISEKSEIFDDQFSVERPDGSNFTLKIRSTKLEDSAMYFCAIPSSGRSYNEQFFGPGTRLTVL.

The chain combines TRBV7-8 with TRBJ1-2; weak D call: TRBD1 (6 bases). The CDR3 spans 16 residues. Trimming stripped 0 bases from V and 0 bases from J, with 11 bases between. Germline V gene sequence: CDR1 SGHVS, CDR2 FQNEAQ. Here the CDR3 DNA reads TGTGCCAGCAGCTTAGCGGAGGGGGGGGCTAACTATGGCTACACCTTC. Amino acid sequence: CASSLAEGGANYGYTF.

The CDR3, as DNA: TGTGCCAGCAGTTTTAGCAGGGATTCCCAAGAGACCCAGTACTTC. It codes for CASSFSRDSQETQYF. The rearrangement uses TRBV27 and TRBJ2-5; D may be TRBD1 (5 bases). Trimming removed 3 bases from V and 1 base from J, with 12 bases in between. The CDR3 spans 15 residues. Germline values: CDR1 MNHEY, CDR2 SMNVEV (reference sequence).

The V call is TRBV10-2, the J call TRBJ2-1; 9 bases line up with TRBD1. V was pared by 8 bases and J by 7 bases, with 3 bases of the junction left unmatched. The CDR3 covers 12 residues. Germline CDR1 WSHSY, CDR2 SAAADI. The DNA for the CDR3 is TGCGCCAGCGGACAGGGGCGGAATGAGCAGTTCTTC. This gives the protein CASGQGRNEQFF.

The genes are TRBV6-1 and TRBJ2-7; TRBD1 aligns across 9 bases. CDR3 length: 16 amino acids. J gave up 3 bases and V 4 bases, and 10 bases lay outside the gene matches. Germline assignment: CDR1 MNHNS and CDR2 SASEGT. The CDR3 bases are TGTGCCAGCAGTGTAATGCACGGGACAGGGTTCTACGAGCAGTACTTC. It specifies CASSVMHGTGFYEQYF.

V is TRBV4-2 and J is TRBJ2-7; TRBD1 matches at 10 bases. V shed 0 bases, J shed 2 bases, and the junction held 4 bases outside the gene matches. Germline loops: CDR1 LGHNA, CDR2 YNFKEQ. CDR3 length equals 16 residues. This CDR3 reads CASSQDAGTGAYEQYF. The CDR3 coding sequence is TGTGCCAGCAGCCAAGACGCCGGGACAGGGGCCTACGAGCAGTACTTC.

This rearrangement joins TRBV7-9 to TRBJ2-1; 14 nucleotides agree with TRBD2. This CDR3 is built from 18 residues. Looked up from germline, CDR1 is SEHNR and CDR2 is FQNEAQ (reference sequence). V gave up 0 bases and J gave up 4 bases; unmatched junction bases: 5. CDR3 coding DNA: TGTGCCAGCAGCTTAGCCCCGGGACTAGCGGGGGAATACAATGAGCAGTTCTTC. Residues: CASSLAPGLAGEYNEQFF.